A single sample is the source of the 24 T cell receptor beta chains below, sequenced in a study of spatial heterogeneity in lung cancer. One entry per CDR3 protein results from TCRdb running MiXCR on the 5' RACE reads. The sample lists about 38,000 distinct CDR3 sequences; roughly 5.6% were seen once. Time point denoted: sample taken at primary tumor resection. The sequenced material consisted of unsorted whole RNA from tumor, nontumor lung or frozen PBMC. Material: PBMCs, obtained at surgery. The receptors shown here come from a female donor with early-stage non-small cell lung cancer.

Of note for this clonotype: A much larger clone lies one base from this, so it may be a read error. This CDR3 fails to terminate in the conserved phenylalanine or tryptophan, so it likely reflects a read error. The CDR3 nucleotides read TGTGCCAGCAGTAAGAGCGGGGGCTACGAGCAGTACTCC. Translated: CASSKSGGYEQYS. The chain carries TRBV6-2 or TRBV6-3 and TRBJ2-7; the match to TRBD2 covers 8 bases. The germline gives CDR1 MNHEY, CDR2 SVGEGT. The CDR3 is 13 residues long. The V gene end was trimmed by 5 bases and the J gene end by 3 bases; junction bases not matched to a gene: 3.

This clonotype was picked up many times. The V gene is TRBV30, the J gene TRBJ2-5; no reliable D call. Germline V lookup: CDR1 GTSNPN, CDR2 SVGIG (reference sequence). CDR3 length: 13 amino acids. The ends were cut back, 2 bases at V and 5 bases at J, with 12 bases in the middle. The CDR3 here is CAWSLKGGETQYF. The CDR3, as DNA: TGTGCCTGGAGTCTTAAGGGTGGGGAGACCCAGTACTTC.

This clonotype was detected only a few times. The rearrangement uses TRBV24-1 and TRBJ2-7; 10 bases are shared with TRBD1. V lost 5 bases and J lost 5; bases outside the gene matches: 14. The CDR3 has 17 amino acids. CDR1 KGHDR and CDR2 SFDVKD come from the germline V gene. CDR3 loop: CATSALRTGTGANEQYF. The CDR3 bases are TGTGCCACCAGTGCACTAAGAACCGGGACAGGGGCGAACGAGCAGTACTTC.

This clonotype turned up a few times. This rearrangement joins TRBV7-9 to TRBJ2-7, with D possibly TRBD1 on 5 matching bases. Germline CDR1 is SEHNR and CDR2 is FQNEAQ (reference sequence). The CDR3 has 16 amino acids. Trimming cost V 5 bases and J 1 base, with 18 bases left between them. This chain's CDR3 is CASSQGQSYRSYEQYF. The DNA of the CDR3 is TGTGCCAGCAGCCAAGGACAATCCTATCGATCCTACGAGCAGTACTTC.

This clonotype came up many times. V gene TRBV6-6 combines with J gene TRBJ2-7, with 11 bases identical to TRBD1. The CDR3 sequence is 15 residues long. CDR1 is MNHNY, CDR2 SVGAGI, per germline (reference sequence). V lost 6 bases, J lost 1 base, and 5 bases stayed unmatched. The CDR3 DNA sequence: TGTGCCAGCAGGTTAGGGACAGGGGGTTCCTACGAGCAGTACTTC. It codes for CASRLGTGGSYEQYF.

This clonotype was recorded at least ten times. This chain links TRBV20-1 with TRBJ1-5, with D possibly matching TRBD1 (5 bases). The germline V gene encodes CDR1 DFQATT and CDR2 SNEGSKA (reference sequence). V lost 5 bases to trimming and J lost 1 base, with 12 bases between them. The CDR3 length is 14 residues. CDR3 bases: TGCAGTGCTGAACAGTGGGGGAGCAATCAGCCCCAGCATTTT. It encodes CSAEQWGSNQPQHF.

This clonotype appeared a few times. The chain is built from TRBV4-3 and TRBJ2-5, with D unclear. With 1 base removed from V and 2 bases from J, the gap between germline ends came to 8 bases. This CDR3 contains 14 residues. Germline-derived CDR1 and CDR2 are LGHNA and YSLEER. CDR3 coding DNA: TGCGCCAGCAGCCAAGTCGGTCAGCAAGAGACCCAGTACTTC. It encodes CASSQVGQQETQYF.

This clonotype was detected many times. The chain recombines TRBV5-4 with TRBJ1-1; D is ambiguous. Germline CDR1 and CDR2: SGHNT and YYREEE (reference sequence). CDR3 length: 15 amino acids. The germline V and J ends were trimmed by 0 bases and 1 base, with 10 bases remaining between them. CDR3 in DNA: TGTGCCAGCAGCTTGGTCGGGGAGGGGAACACTGAAGCTTTCTTT. Protein product: CASSLVGEGNTEAFF.

The sample holds a few counts of this clonotype. V and J are TRBV19 and TRBJ1-5; 11 nucleotides match TRBD1. This CDR3 region has 15 residues. Germline CDR1 LNHDA, CDR2 SQIVND (reference sequence). J was trimmed by 10 bases and V by 3 bases; bases with no gene match: 8. CDR3 sequence: CASSIPGTGGNPQHF. The CDR3 DNA follows: TGTGCCAGTAGTATCCCCGGGACAGGGGGAAATCCCCAGCATTTT. Based on the CDR3 plus reference TRBV19 and TRBJ1-5, the full variable domain is DGGITQSPKYLFRKEGQNVTLSCEQNLNHDAMYWYRQDPGQGLRLIYYSQIVNDFQKGDIAEGYSVSREKKESFPLTVTSAQKNPTAFYLCASSIPGTGGNPQHFGDGTRLSIL.

At least ten counts were recorded for this clonotype. The rearrangement uses TRBV5-1 and TRBJ1-2; D may be TRBD1 (6 bases). CDR1 SGHRS and CDR2 YFSETQ come from the germline V gene. CDR3 length: 14 amino acids. Deletions cut 4 bases from V and 4 bases from J, with 14 bases between. CDR3 loop: CASSNSQGSYGYTF. The CDR3 DNA follows: TGCGCCAGCAGCAATTCTCAGGGGAGCTATGGCTACACCTTC.

This clonotype was recorded a few times. This rearrangement joins TRBV10-3 to TRBJ2-2, with TRBD1 matching 7 bases. CDR3 length equals 14 residues. Germline V gives CDR1 ENHRY, CDR2 SYGVKD. V lost 11 bases to trimming and J lost 0 bases; unmatched junction nucleotides: 6. The CDR3 DNA reads TGTGCCGCCCGGGACAGATCGAACACCGGGGAGCTGTTTTTT. Translation gives CAARDRSNTGELFF.

This clonotype showed up many times. This rearrangement joins TRBV6-2 or TRBV6-3 to TRBJ1-6, with 7 bases identical to TRBD1. V gave up 2 bases and J gave up 8 bases; unmatched junction bases: 3. Germline V CDR1 and CDR2: MNHEY, SVGEGT. This CDR3 has 14 residues. The CDR3: CASSYAGGYSPLHF. The CDR3 DNA sequence: TGTGCCAGCAGTTACGCAGGGGGGTATTCACCCCTCCACTTT.

This clonotype was observed at least ten times. The chain couples TRBV9 to TRBJ1-5; D remains ambiguous. This CDR3 region has 15 residues. Germline V gene lookup returns CDR1 SGDLS and CDR2 YYNGEE. Trimming removed 0 bases at V and 3 bases at J, with 10 bases between. The CDR3 DNA reads as TGTGCCAGCAGCGTAGATGGGGTCTCCAATCAGCCCCAGCATTTT. Its protein product is CASSVDGVSNQPQHF. Combining the CDR3 with reference TRBV9 and TRBJ1-5 gives the whole variable domain DSGVTQTPKHLITATGQRVTLRCSPRSGDLSVYWYQQSLDQGLQFLIQYYNGEERAKGNILERFSAQQFPDLHSELNLSSLELGDSALYFCASSVDGVSNQPQHFGDGTRLSIL.

This clonotype was counted ten times or more. V and J are TRBV7-9 and TRBJ2-1, with TRBD1 matching 9 bases. The CDR3 spans 15 residues. V shed 7 bases, J shed 4 bases, and the junction held 8 bases outside the gene matches. CDR1 and CDR2 from the germline V gene are SEHNR and FQNEAQ (reference sequence). The CDR3 sequence: CASNSRTGDYNEQFF. The CDR3 DNA sequence: TGTGCCAGCAACTCGAGGACAGGGGATTACAATGAGCAGTTCTTC.

This clonotype ranks as medium-sized. The V and J genes are TRBV28 and TRBJ2-3; D unclear. Germline V CDR1 and CDR2: MDHEN, SYDVKM. The CDR3 length is 13 residues. The V end lost 5 bases, the J end lost 0 bases, and 6 bases lay between the germline ends. The CDR3, as DNA: TGTGCCAGCAGTCTGGACAGCACAGATACGCAGTATTTT. It is translated as CASSLDSTDTQYF.

This clonotype has ten or more counts. V gene TRBV7-3 combines with J gene TRBJ1-2, with 8 bases identical to TRBD1. CDR1 is SGHTA and CDR2 is FQGTGA in the germline V gene. V shed 4 bases, J shed 6 bases, and the junction held 4 bases outside the gene matches. The CDR3 is 13 residues long. In nucleotides, the CDR3 is TGTGCCAGCAGCTCCGGACAGGGAAATGGCTACACCTTC. Translated: CASSSGQGNGYTF. Combining the CDR3 with reference TRBV7-3 and TRBJ1-2 gives the whole variable domain GAGVSQTPSNKVTEKGKYVELRCDPISGHTALYWYRQSLGQGPEFLIYFQGTGAADDSGLPNDRFFAVRPEGSVSTLKIQRTERGDSAVYLCASSSGQGNGYTFGSGTRLTVV.

This clonotype was counted a single time. This sequence joins TRBV29-1 and TRBJ2-7; 8 bases match TRBD1. Germline V gene lookup returns CDR1 SQVTM and CDR2 ANQGSEA. The CDR3 consists of 12 residues. The junction had 5 bases not matched to a gene; V was cut back by 5 bases and J by 5 bases. This chain's CDR3 is CSVLQGAHEQYF. DNA of the CDR3: TGCAGCGTTCTTCAGGGGGCTCACGAGCAGTACTTC.

This clonotype has ten or more counts. The genes are TRBV9 and TRBJ1-2; 7 nucleotides line up with TRBD1. V shed 0 bases and J 5 bases; nucleotides not matched to a gene: 7. The CDR3 spans 15 residues. Germline CDR1 SGDLS, CDR2 YYNGEE. CDR3 sequence: CASSVAEGTVYGYTF. In nucleotides, the CDR3 is TGTGCCAGCAGCGTAGCTGAGGGGACAGTTTATGGCTACACCTTC.

This clonotype was counted ten times or more. The V call is TRBV20-1, the J call TRBJ2-7; the match to TRBD1 covers 11 bases. V was clipped by 3 bases and J by 4 bases; unmatched bases: 5. Germline V CDR1 and CDR2: DFQATT, SNEGSKA (reference sequence). CDR3 length: 14 residues. The DNA of the CDR3 is TGCAGTGCTAGCGGGGACAGGGGGTTTTACGAGCAGTACTTC. Translation gives CSASGDRGFYEQYF.

This clonotype was observed at least ten times. The chain links TRBV7-2 to TRBJ2-5; 8 bases are a match to TRBD2. The CDR3 length is 15 residues. Germline CDR1 is SGHTA and CDR2 is FQGNSA. Trimming cost V 2 bases and J 1 base; bases outside gene matches: 3. In nucleotides, the CDR3 is TGTGCCAGCAGCTTACTGGGACTAGGCCAAGAGACCCAGTACTTC. It specifies CASSLLGLGQETQYF.

This clonotype was picked up many times. The chain employs TRBV6-2 or TRBV6-3 and TRBJ2-1; unclear D gene. Trimming shortened V by 0 bases and J by 2 bases, and 5 bases separated the two germline ends. Germline V gene sequence: CDR1 MNHEY, CDR2 SVGEGT. The CDR3 runs to 14 residues. In nucleotides, the CDR3 is TGTGCCAGCAGTTACTCGGGCCCCTACAATGAGCAGTTCTTC. Protein product: CASSYSGPYNEQFF.

This clonotype was detected many times. The J gene is TRBJ2-1, the V gene TRBV27, with 8 bases matching TRBD1. Germline assignment: CDR1 MNHEY and CDR2 SMNVEV (reference sequence). V lost 8 bases to trimming and J lost 9 bases; unmatched junction nucleotides: 9. This CDR3 contains 13 residues. In DNA, the CDR3 is TGTGCCAGCGGAGGGGCAGGGGGCGGTGAGCAGTTCTTC. Translation gives CASGGAGGGEQFF.

By share of the sample, this clonotype is medium-sized. This sequence joins TRBV29-1 and TRBJ2-5; 9 nucleotides agree with TRBD2. CDR1 is SQVTM and CDR2 is ANQGSEA in the germline V gene. V was pared by 4 bases and J by 2 bases, with 5 bases of the junction left unmatched. The CDR3 has 14 residues. The CDR3 DNA reads TGCAGCGTTGCTCGGCTAGCGGGGCAAGAGACCCAGTACTTC. Its translation is CSVARLAGQETQYF.

Many counts were recorded for this clonotype. This sequence joins TRBV10-3 and TRBJ1-1; no firm D call. Germline V gene lookup returns CDR1 ENHRY and CDR2 SYGVKD. The CDR3 runs 14 residues. Between the trimmed V and J ends, which lost 6 bases and 1 base, there was a span of 12 bases. This CDR3 reads CAISPEGRNTEAFF. The CDR3 nucleotides read TGTGCCATCAGCCCGGAGGGTCGGAACACTGAAGCTTTCTTT.